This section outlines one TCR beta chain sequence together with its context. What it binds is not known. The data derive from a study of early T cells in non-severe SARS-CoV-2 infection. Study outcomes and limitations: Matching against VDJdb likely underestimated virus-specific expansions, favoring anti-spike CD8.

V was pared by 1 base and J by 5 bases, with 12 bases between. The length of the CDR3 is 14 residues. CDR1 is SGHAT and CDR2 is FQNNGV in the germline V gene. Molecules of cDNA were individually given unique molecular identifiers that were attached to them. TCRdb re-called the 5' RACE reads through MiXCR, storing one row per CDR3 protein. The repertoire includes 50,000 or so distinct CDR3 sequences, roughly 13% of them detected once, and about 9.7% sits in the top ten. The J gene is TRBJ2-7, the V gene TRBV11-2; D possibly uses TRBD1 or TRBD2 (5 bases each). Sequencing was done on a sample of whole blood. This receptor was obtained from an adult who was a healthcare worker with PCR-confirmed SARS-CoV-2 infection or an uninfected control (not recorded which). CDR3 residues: CASSLAPGTHEQYF. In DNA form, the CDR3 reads TGTGCCAGCAGCTTAGCCCCAGGGACCCACGAGCAGTACTTC. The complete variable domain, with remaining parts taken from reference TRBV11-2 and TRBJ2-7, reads EAGVAQSPRYKIIEKRQSVAFWCNPISGHATLYWYQQILGQGPKLLIQFQNNGVVDDSQLPKDRFSAERLKGVDSTLKIQPAKLEDSAVYLCASSLAPGTHEQYFGPGTRLTVT.